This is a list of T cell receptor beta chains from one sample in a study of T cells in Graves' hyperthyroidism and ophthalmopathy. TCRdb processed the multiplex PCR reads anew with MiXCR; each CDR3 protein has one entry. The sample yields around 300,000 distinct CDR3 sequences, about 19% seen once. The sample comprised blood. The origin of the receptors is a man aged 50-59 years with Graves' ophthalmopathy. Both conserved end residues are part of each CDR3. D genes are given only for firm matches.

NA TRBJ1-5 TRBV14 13 CASSQEGGQPQHF
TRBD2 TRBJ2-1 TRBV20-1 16 CSARDRTSLSYNEQFF
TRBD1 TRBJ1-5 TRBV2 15 CASSEMAGGSQPQHF
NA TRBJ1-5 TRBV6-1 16 CASSELGASYRQPQHF
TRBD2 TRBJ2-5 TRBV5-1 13 CASSGRAKETQYF
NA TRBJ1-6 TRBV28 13 CASRRDGRSPLHF
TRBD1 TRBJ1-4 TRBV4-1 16 CASSQGQGLANEKLFF
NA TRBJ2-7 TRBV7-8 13 CASTRDRYHEQYF
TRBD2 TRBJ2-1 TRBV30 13 CAGISGRANEQFF
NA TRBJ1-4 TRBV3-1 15 CASSQDPGRNEKLFF
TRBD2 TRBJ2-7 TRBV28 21 CASTNPWGERLAGGTLYEQYF
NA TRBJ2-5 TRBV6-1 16 CASSGRRLQDGETQYF
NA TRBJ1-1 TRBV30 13 CAWKVDPNTEAFF
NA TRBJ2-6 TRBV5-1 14 CASSLYSGANVLTF
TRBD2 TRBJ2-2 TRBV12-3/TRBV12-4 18 CASKSSPGGTTNTGELFF
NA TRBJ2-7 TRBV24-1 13 CATSDFNGYEQYF
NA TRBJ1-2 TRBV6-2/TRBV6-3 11 CASSWTYSYTF
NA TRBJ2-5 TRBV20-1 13 CSALLLVPETQYF
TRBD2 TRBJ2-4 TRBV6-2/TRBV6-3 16 CASSASGAGAQNIQYF
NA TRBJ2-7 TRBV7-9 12 CASSPFPYEQYF
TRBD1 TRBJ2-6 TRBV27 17 CASSWDRDLSGANVLTF
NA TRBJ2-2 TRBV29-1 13 CSFQRTNTGELFF
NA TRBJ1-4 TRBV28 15 CASSPSGGSNEKLFF
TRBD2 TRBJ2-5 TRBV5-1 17 CASSLGTSGSPRETQYF
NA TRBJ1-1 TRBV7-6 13 CASSPRSGTEAFF
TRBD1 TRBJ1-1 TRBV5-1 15 CASSPRQGVGTEAFF
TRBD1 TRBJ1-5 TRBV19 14 CASSTRTGPQPQHF
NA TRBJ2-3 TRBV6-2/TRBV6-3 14 CASGRVLSTDTQYF
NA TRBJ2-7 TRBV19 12 CASSSSGNEQYF
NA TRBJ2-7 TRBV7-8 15 CASSLDLVTTYEQYF
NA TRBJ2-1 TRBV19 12 CASSRSSAEQFF
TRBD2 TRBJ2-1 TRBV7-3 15 CASSLITSGRREQFF
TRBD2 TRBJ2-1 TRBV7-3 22 CASSLNPNVGGPGTSGYNEQFF
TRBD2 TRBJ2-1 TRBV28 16 CASSLPGTSGMNEQFF
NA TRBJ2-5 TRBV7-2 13 CASSLSAAETQYF